A selection of T cell receptor beta chains follows, all from one sample in a study of CD8 T cells in Susac syndrome. TCRdb independently ran MiXCR on the immunoSEQ multiplex PCR reads; one entry per CDR3 protein. The profile shows 180,000 or so distinct CDR3 sequences, around 95% of them singletons. Sequencing was carried out using CD4+ T cells from PBMCs. The receptors were gathered from a human donor in good health. CDR3s include the opening cysteine and the closing phenylalanine or tryptophan.

j_gene,v_gene,CDR3aa
TRBJ2-3,TRBV18,CASSPETGDTQYF
TRBJ2-7,TRBV20-1,CSASLAKEYEQYF
TRBJ2-1,TRBV2,CASSVGRNEQFF
TRBJ2-3,TRBV6-2/TRBV6-3,CASSYLEGRLGTQYF
TRBJ2-1,TRBV20-1,CSATPRLAGTYNEQFF
TRBJ2-1,TRBV4-3,CASSQVLAGRQFF
TRBJ1-6,TRBV9,CASSVVGSGDSPLHF
TRBJ2-5,TRBV6-1,CASSDGGSDETQYF
TRBJ2-1,TRBV6-1,CASLYGRLTNEQFF
TRBJ2-6,TRBV5-1,CASSGIPTGAGANVLTF
TRBJ2-7,TRBV20-1,CSALTADGHEQYF
TRBJ2-1,TRBV3-1,CASSQMLAGENEQFF
TRBJ1-2,TRBV6-5,CASSYSRGGYTF
TRBJ1-1,TRBV6-6,CASSYSGREAFF
TRBJ2-1,TRBV20-1,CSARTPGIEQFF
TRBJ2-2,TRBV3-1,CATGVRGNTGELFF
TRBJ1-4,TRBV30,CASTSGQINEKLFF
TRBJ2-5,TRBV9,CASSVAGGVLQETQYF
TRBJ2-3,TRBV11-2,CASSLSRVGDTQYF
TRBJ2-1,TRBV3-1,CASSAPLEPGEQFF
TRBJ2-5,TRBV18,CASSPPAGDRETQYF
TRBJ2-3,TRBV24-1,CATSARGLAGTDTQYF
TRBJ2-5,TRBV3-1,CASSQVSPMETQYF
TRBJ2-3,TRBV24-1,CATSDLKLSTDTQYF
TRBJ2-5,TRBV20-1,CSAPGLARETQYF
TRBJ1-3,TRBV3-1,CASSQDKAGRGNTIYF
TRBJ1-1,TRBV18,CASSPQRDTEAFF
TRBJ1-3,TRBV29-1,CTIRGIGNTIYF
TRBJ1-1,TRBV20-1,CSASKGAGTEAFF
TRBJ2-1,TRBV20-1,CSARDPKSGSLHNEQFF
TRBJ1-2,TRBV30,CAWSVYRGGYTF
TRBJ2-3,TRBV5-4,CASSLASGDTQYF
TRBJ1-2,TRBV3-1,CASSPQGMDGYTF
TRBJ1-1,TRBV20-1,CSARDSSRVLGNTEAFF
TRBJ1-2,TRBV25-1,CASSVMTGTGGYTF
TRBJ2-3,TRBV29-1,CSVEFRGTDTQYF
TRBJ2-1,TRBV6-5,CASSRAGVVHNEQFF
TRBJ2-1,TRBV4-1,CASSQAGSHAPYSEQFF
TRBJ2-4,TRBV27,CASTLGGHLAKNIQYF
TRBJ1-1,TRBV20-1,CSAWWHRNTEAFF
TRBJ2-6,TRBV27,CASRNVGANVLTF
TRBJ2-5,TRBV7-6,CASSLGVLDQETQYF
TRBJ2-1,TRBV29-1,CSVEELREAVNEQFF
TRBJ1-5,TRBV20-1,CSASRGNQPQHF
TRBJ1-1,TRBV7-9,CASSFSTNTEAFF